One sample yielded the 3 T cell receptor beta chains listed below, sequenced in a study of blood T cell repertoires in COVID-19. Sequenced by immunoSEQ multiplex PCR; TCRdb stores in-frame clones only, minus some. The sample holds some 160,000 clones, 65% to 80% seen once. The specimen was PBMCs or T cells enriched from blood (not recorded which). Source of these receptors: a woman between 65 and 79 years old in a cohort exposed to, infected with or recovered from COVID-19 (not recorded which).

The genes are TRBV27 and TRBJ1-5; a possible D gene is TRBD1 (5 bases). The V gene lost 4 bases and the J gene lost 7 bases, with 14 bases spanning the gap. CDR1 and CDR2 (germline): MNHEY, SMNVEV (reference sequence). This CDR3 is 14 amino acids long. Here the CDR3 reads CASSSPGLGQPQHF. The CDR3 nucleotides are TGTGCCAGCAGTTCCCCAGGGCTAGGGCAGCCCCAGCATTTT.

The CDR3 loop is CSASRLAGSYEQYF. The CDR3 DNA is TGCAGTGCTAGTAGACTAGCGGGATCCTACGAGCAGTACTTC. The rearrangement links TRBV20-1 to TRBJ2-7; 11 bases are shared with TRBD2. From germline, CDR1 is DFQATT and CDR2 SNEGSKA (reference sequence). The CDR3 is 14 amino acids. J was trimmed by 1 base and V by 3 bases; bases with no gene match: 2.

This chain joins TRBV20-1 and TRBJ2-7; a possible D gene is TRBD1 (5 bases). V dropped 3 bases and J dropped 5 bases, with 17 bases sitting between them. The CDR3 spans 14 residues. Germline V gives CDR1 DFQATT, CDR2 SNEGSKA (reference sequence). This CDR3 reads CSASGLGVVDEQYF. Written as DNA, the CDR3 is TGCAGTGCTAGTGGTCTAGGGGTGGTCGACGAGCAGTACTTC.